The clone carrying this T cell receptor (beta chain) came up once. Per the germline V gene, CDR1 is MNHNS and CDR2 is SASEGT. The CDR3 contains 14 residues. V trimming: 4 bases; J trimming: 8 bases; junction bases outside the gene matches: 7. The sample belongs to a study of cytotoxic CD8 clonotypes in ibrutinib-treated CLL. Looking at the study overall: Responses: about 25 partial, 2 complete; after median around 64 months, about 15 stayed remitted, around twelve progressed. Averaging across samples gave approximately 260,000 productive templates and approximately 87,000 productive rearrangements.

The assay was immunoSEQ multiplex PCR, and TCRdb's table has in-frame clones only and misses some. The repertoire includes roughly 11,000 clones, roughly four fifths of them detected once, and approximately 22% sits in the top ten. V is TRBV6-1 and J is TRBJ2-2; 7 bases map to TRBD1. This clonotype was obtained from a human donor with chronic lymphocytic leukemia. The sequencing used PBMCs, collected at disease progression, from a patient treated with ibrutinib. The CDR3 DNA is TGTGCCAGCAGTGTCCAGACAGGGATGGGGGAGCTGTTTTTT. Translated: CASSVQTGMGELFF.